This is a list of T cell receptor beta chains from one sample in a study of response to subunit inactivated influenza vaccine. MiXCR was run by TCRdb on the RT-PCR reads, yielding one entry per CDR3 protein. The data show hundreds of thousands of distinct CDR3 sequences, 7.5% to 8.5% seen once. The material was PBMCs from blood, obtained 23 to 25 months after vaccination. Source of these receptors: a man between 45 and 75 years old who received an inactivated influenza vaccine. Each CDR3 is given with its conserved first and last residue. The D gene is left open where the match is weak. The size of a clone is reported for some rows only, either as once, few or many, or as a class for expanded clones.

V gene	J gene	D gene	clone size	CDR3 DNA	CDR3 protein
TRBV28	TRBJ1-1	NA	NA	TGTGCCAGCAGTCTCCCGTTTGGTAGGTCTGAAGCTTTCTTT	CASSLPFGRSEAFF
TRBV25-1	TRBJ2-7	NA	NA	TGTGCCAGCAGTGATTTCCCCGGGACTCGTGGGGGGGAGCAGTACTTC	CASSDFPGTRGGEQYF
TRBV4-1	TRBJ1-4	NA	many	TGCGCCAGCAGCCAACTCGGGGACCGGGGTGAAAAACTGTTTTTT	CASSQLGDRGEKLFF
TRBV19	TRBJ2-7	TRBD2	few	TGTGCCAGTCGGACTAGCGCGAGCTCCTACGAGCAGTACTTC	CASRTSASSYEQYF
TRBV20-1	TRBJ1-5	NA	many	TGCAGTGCTATAACAGGGTTCAATCAGCCCCAGCATTTT	CSAITGFNQPQHF
TRBV4-2	TRBJ2-1	NA	many	TGTGCCAGCAGCCAAGGTTGGCAGGGACACAATGAGCAGTTCTTC	CASSQGWQGHNEQFF
TRBV7-2	TRBJ2-3	TRBD2	many	TGTGCCAGCAGCCCGGGGGGAGCGGGAGGATGGACAGATACGCAGTATTTT	CASSPGGAGGWTDTQYF
TRBV11-2	TRBJ2-2	TRBD1	NA	TGTGCCAGCAGCTACCGGGACAGCATACCCGGGGAGCTGTTTTTT	CASSYRDSIPGELFF
TRBV4-1	TRBJ1-2	TRBD1	many	TGCGCCAGCAGCCAGACCGTTACAGGGGGCGGGTATGGCTACACCTTC	CASSQTVTGGGYGYTF
TRBV6-1	TRBJ1-2	NA	few	TGTGCCAGCAGTATCACAGCGGCCTATGGCTACACCTTC	CASSITAAYGYTF
TRBV2	TRBJ2-6	NA	many	TGTGCCAGCAGTGACGATTTTACTGGGGCCAACGTCCTGACTTTC	CASSDDFTGANVLTF
TRBV4-3	TRBJ1-4	NA	many	TGCGCCAGCAGCCAAGATTTGGCAGAAAAACTGTTTTTT	CASSQDLAEKLFF
TRBV10-3	TRBJ1-1	NA	few	TGTGCCATCGGGGACGGGAACACTGAAGCTTTCTTT	CAIGDGNTEAFF
TRBV9	TRBJ1-5	TRBD1	few	TGTGCCAGCAGCGCGACAGGGGCCGCTCAGCCCCAGCATTTT	CASSATGAAQPQHF
TRBV6-5	TRBJ2-1	NA	few	TGTGCCAGCAGTTCCTCGGTGGTAGCGGCAGGGGACAATGAGCAGTTCTTC	CASSSSVVAAGDNEQFF
TRBV10-3	TRBJ2-2	TRBD2	few	TGTGCCATCCTACGGGGACTAGCGAGGAACACCGGGGAGCTGTTTTTT	CAILRGLARNTGELFF
TRBV15	TRBJ2-1	TRBD1	many	TGTGCCACCAGCAGAAAACAGGGGAATGAGCAGTTCTTC	CATSRKQGNEQFF
TRBV7-9	TRBJ2-1	TRBD2	few	TGTGCCAGCAGCCGCATACTAGCGGGAATGGGCAATGAGCAGTTCTTC	CASSRILAGMGNEQFF
TRBV5-5	TRBJ2-1	NA	many	TGTGCCAGCAGCTTCACTCGACAGTACAATGAGCAGTTCTTC	CASSFTRQYNEQFF
TRBV30	TRBJ2-1	NA	NA	TGTGCCTGGAGTGTTAGCCACAATGAGCAGTTCTTC	CAWSVSHNEQFF
TRBV12-3/TRBV12-4	TRBJ1-1	TRBD1	many	TGTGCCAGCAGAGGACAGGGGACGGGCACTGAAGCTTTCTTT	CASRGQGTGTEAFF
TRBV19	TRBJ1-4	NA	NA	TGTGCCAGTGCCGGCCAGGCTAATGAAAAACTGTTTTTT	CASAGQANEKLFF
TRBV20-1	TRBJ1-6	TRBD1	NA	TGCAGTGCTCCCCGACAGGGGGGAGTCAATTCACCCCTCCACTTT	CSAPRQGGVNSPLHF
TRBV29-1	TRBJ2-2	NA	NA	TGCAGCGTTGAAGAGGACTACTCGAACACCGGGGAGCTGTTTTTT	CSVEEDYSNTGELFF
TRBV20-1	TRBJ2-2	TRBD1	NA	TGCAGTGCAACGACAGGGACCCCGAACACCGGGGAGCTGTTTTTT	CSATTGTPNTGELFF
TRBV4-1	TRBJ1-5	NA	NA	TGCGCCAGCAGCCAGGGGGAGGATTTGCCCCAGCATTTT	CASSQGEDLPQHF
TRBV7-9	TRBJ2-1	TRBD2	NA	TGTGCCAGCAGCTTACCCCGGCGGGGGGTATACAATGAGCAGTTCTTC	CASSLPRRGVYNEQFF
TRBV4-1	TRBJ2-7	NA	few	TGCGCCAGCAGCCAAGTGGGGAATCCCTACGAGCAGTACTTC	CASSQVGNPYEQYF